This passage covers 15 T cell receptor beta chains from one sample sequenced in a study of beta chain features in type 1 diabetes. Expressed TCRB transcripts got sequenced, as all isolated RNA was reverse transcribed. Clones were sequenced by immunoSEQ multiplex PCR, and TCRdb holds only the in-frame ones, with some missing. The sample lists under 300,000 clones, around 21% occurring once. No antigen is known for these receptors. The study's findings and limits: There was a moderate but significant shortening of TCRB CDR3s in all four CD4+ subsets of Type 1 diabetes patients.

The sequenced material came from naive CD4+ T cells from blood. These receptors were taken from a woman aged 40-49 years with type 1 diabetes.

The chain links TRBV30 to TRBJ1-1; D is unresolved. Germline values: CDR1 GTSNPN, CDR2 SVGIG (reference sequence). Trimming removed 2 bases at V and 1 base at J, with 8 bases between. The CDR3 has 13 amino acids. CDR3 DNA: TGTGCCTGGAGTACAACAACGAACACTGAAGCTTTCTTT. Translated: CAWSTTTNTEAFF.

The V and J genes are TRBV4-1 and TRBJ2-2; 9 nucleotides line up with TRBD2. V dropped 7 bases and J dropped 3; count of bases not matched to a gene: 12. The germline gives CDR1 MGHRA, CDR2 YSYEKL. CDR3 size: 17 residues. CDR3 nucleotides: TGCGCCAGCATAGGTTATAGCGGGAGAAAGGACACCGGGGAGCTGTTTTTT. Translating it yields CASIGYSGRKDTGELFF.

The V call is TRBV5-1, the J call TRBJ2-1, with a possible D match to TRBD2 (5 bases). The CDR3 has 16 amino acids. The V end lost 0 bases, the J end lost 7 bases, and 17 bases lay between the germline ends. Germline lookup yields CDR1 SGHRS and CDR2 YFSETQ. The CDR3 is CASSLEAPGRGNEQFF. The CDR3 bases are TGCGCCAGCAGCTTGGAGGCTCCGGGTCGGGGAAATGAGCAGTTCTTC.

This clone was counted a single time. This chain links TRBV18 with TRBJ2-1, with TRBD2 matching over 12 bases. From germline, CDR1 is KGHSH and CDR2 LQKENI. The length of the CDR3 is 15 residues. The trim removed 4 bases at V and 7 bases at J, leaving 5 bases unmatched. The CDR3 DNA reads TGTGCCAGCTCACTCGGACTAGCGGGACATAATGAGCAGTTCTTC. It specifies CASSLGLAGHNEQFF.

The gene calls are TRBV27 and TRBJ2-3; TRBD2 matches 7 bases. The germline V gene has CDR1 MNHEY and CDR2 SMNVEV (reference sequence). The CDR3 length is 19 residues. V gave up 8 bases and J gave up 1 base; unmatched junction bases: 21. The CDR3 DNA reads TGTGCCAGCCTCACGACCGGGCAGGTCGGACTAGGGCGCACAGATACGCAGTATTTT. The encoded protein is CASLTTGQVGLGRTDTQYF.

The V and J genes are TRBV4-1 and TRBJ1-5, with D unclear. V lost 0 bases, J lost 2 bases, and 11 bases lay in between. CDR3 size: 16 residues. CDR1 is MGHRA, CDR2 YSYEKL, per germline. DNA of the CDR3: TGCGCCAGCAGCCAAGAAGGCGTCAGGCGCAATCAGCCCCAGCATTTT. The encoded protein is CASSQEGVRRNQPQHF.

The chain carries TRBV7-9 and TRBJ2-7; possibly TRBD1 for D (6 bases). This CDR3 is 13 amino acids long. Per the germline V gene, CDR1 is SEHNR and CDR2 is FQNEAQ (reference sequence). The V and J ends lost 6 bases and 5 bases respectively, with 14 bases between them. DNA for the CDR3: TGTGCCAGCAGTACCCCCAGGGGAGACGAGCAGTACTTC. It encodes CASSTPRGDEQYF.

In its sample, this clone was seen a few times. The V gene is TRBV27, the J gene TRBJ1-1, with D unresolved. Germline V gene lookup returns CDR1 MNHEY and CDR2 SMNVEV (reference sequence). CDR3 size: 11 residues. Trimming took 3 bases from V and 4 from J, leaving 3 bases between them. Here the CDR3 reads CASSFGTEAFF. The CDR3 DNA follows: TGTGCCAGCAGTTTCGGCACTGAAGCTTTCTTT.

This clone has more than one count but fewer than ten. The chain uses TRBV14 and TRBJ2-2; D possibly corresponds to TRBD2 (5 bases). The CDR3 sequence is 13 residues long. Trimming shortened V by 4 bases and J by 6 bases, and 9 bases separated the two germline ends. Germline lookup yields CDR1 SGHDN and CDR2 FVKESK. CDR3 region: CASSLRGAGELFF. CDR3 DNA sequence: TGTGCCAGCAGCCTCCGGGGAGCCGGGGAGCTGTTTTTT.

The rearrangement uses TRBV4-3 and TRBJ1-1; D uncertain. The V gene's germline CDR1 is LGHNA and CDR2 YSLEER. This CDR3 has 16 residues. The V end lost 1 base, the J end lost 4 bases, and 16 bases lay between the germline ends. This chain's CDR3 is CASSQGVMSRATEAFF. CDR3 nucleotide sequence: TGCGCCAGCAGCCAAGGAGTGATGTCAAGAGCCACTGAAGCTTTCTTT.

This chain uses TRBV29-1 with TRBJ2-5, with TRBD2 matching over 11 bases. V dropped 3 bases and J dropped 4; count of bases not matched to a gene: 7. The CDR3 has 15 residues. CDR1 is SQVTM and CDR2 is ANQGSEA in the germline V gene. In DNA form, the CDR3 reads TGCAGCGTTGAGCTGACTAGCGGGGTATTAGAGACCCAGTACTTC. This encodes CSVELTSGVLETQYF.

This clone was counted only a few times. The CDR3 region has the DNA TGTGCCAGCAGTCTCGACAGGGGGGCTGAAGCTTTCTTT. Its protein product is CASSLDRGAEAFF. J is TRBJ1-1 and V is TRBV28; 9 nucleotides agree with TRBD1. The trim removed 5 bases at V and 6 bases at J, leaving 4 bases unmatched. Per the germline V gene, CDR1 is MDHEN and CDR2 is SYDVKM. The CDR3 runs to 13 residues.

This clone was picked up a small number of times. CDR3 sequence (DNA): TGCGCCAGCAGCCACGGGGACAGACGGAACACTGAAGCTTTCTTT. Encoded protein: CASSHGDRRNTEAFF. The chain combines TRBV4-1 with TRBJ1-1; 7 bases agree with TRBD1. Germline V CDR1 and CDR2: MGHRA, YSYEKL. V trimming: 3 bases; J trimming: 1 base; junction bases outside the gene matches: 5. This CDR3 spans 15 amino acids.

CDR3 loop: CASSYSTGGLTDTQYF. The CDR3 nucleotides are TGTGCCAGCAGTTACTCGACGGGGGGGCTCACAGATACGCAGTATTTT. The V and J genes are TRBV6-5 and TRBJ2-3; 8 nucleotides match TRBD2. The CDR3 totals 16 residues. V was clipped by 0 bases and J by 2 bases; unmatched bases: 4. Germline V gene lookup returns CDR1 MNHEY and CDR2 SVGAGI.

The rearrangement links TRBV7-3 to TRBJ2-2, with TRBD2 identical over 9 bases. V shed 4 bases, J shed 7 bases, and the junction held 7 bases outside the gene matches. This CDR3 has 15 amino acids. Germline V gives CDR1 SGHTA, CDR2 FQGTGA. CDR3 coding DNA: TGTGCCAGCAGCTATCGCGGGGGGGCGAGCGGGGAGCTGTTTTTT. Amino acid sequence: CASSYRGGASGELFF.